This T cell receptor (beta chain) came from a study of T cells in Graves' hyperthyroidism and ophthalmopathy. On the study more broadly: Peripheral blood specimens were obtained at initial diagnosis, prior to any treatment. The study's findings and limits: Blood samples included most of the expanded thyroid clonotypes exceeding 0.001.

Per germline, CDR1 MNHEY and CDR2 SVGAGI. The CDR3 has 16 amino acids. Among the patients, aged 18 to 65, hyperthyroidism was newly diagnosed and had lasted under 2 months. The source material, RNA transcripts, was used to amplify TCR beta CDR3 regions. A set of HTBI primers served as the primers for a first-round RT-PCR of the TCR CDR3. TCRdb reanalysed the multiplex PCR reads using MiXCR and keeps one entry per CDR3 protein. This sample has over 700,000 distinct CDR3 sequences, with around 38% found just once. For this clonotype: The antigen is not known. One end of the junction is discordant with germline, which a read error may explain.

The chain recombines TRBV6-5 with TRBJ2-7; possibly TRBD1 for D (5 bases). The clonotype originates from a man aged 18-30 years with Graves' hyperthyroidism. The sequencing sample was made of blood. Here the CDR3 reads CAGSYSQTETRYEQYF. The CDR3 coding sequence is TGTGCCGGCAGTTACTCTCAGACAGAGACACGCTACGAGCAGTACTTC.